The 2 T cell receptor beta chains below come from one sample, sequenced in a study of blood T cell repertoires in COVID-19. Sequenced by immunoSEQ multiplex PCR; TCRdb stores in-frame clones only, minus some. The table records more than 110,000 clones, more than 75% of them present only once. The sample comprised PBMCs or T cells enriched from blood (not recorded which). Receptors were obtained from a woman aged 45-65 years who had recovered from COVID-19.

CDR3 amino acids: CASSTGRGAYEQFF. The DNA for the CDR3 is TGTGCCAGCAGCACAGGACGGGGGGCCTATGAGCAGTTCTTC. The rearrangement links TRBV2 to TRBJ2-1, with D maybe TRBD2 (7 bases). Trimming pared 6 bases from V and 8 bases from J, leaving 17 bases between. This CDR3 is 14 amino acids long. CDR1 SNHLY and CDR2 FYNNEI come from the germline V gene.

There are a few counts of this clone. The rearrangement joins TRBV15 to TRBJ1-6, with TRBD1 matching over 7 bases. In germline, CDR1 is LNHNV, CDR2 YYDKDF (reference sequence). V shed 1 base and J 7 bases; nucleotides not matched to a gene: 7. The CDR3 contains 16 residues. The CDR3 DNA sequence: TGTGCCACCAGCAGAGGGGGCACAGGGGCAAATTCACCCCTCCACTTT. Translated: CATSRGGTGANSPLHF.